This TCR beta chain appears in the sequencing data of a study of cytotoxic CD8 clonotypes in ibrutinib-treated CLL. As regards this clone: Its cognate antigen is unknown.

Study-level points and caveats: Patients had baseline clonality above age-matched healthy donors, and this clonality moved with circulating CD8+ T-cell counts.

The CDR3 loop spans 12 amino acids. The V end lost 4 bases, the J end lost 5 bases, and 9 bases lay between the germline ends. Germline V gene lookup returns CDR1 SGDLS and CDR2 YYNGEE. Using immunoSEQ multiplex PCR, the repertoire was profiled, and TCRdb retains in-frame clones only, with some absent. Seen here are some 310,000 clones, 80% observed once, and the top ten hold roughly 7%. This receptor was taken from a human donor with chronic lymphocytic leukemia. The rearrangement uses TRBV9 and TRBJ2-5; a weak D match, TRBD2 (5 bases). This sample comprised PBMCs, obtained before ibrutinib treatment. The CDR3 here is CASSYTGETQYF. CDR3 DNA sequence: TGTGCCAGCAGCTATACGGGGGAGACCCAGTACTTC. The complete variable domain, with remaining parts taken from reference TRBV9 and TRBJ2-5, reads DSGVTQTPKHLITATGQRVTLRCSPRSGDLSVYWYQQSLDQGLQFLIQYYNGEERAKGNILERFSAQQFPDLHSELNLSSLELGDSALYFCASSYTGETQYFGPGTRLLVL.